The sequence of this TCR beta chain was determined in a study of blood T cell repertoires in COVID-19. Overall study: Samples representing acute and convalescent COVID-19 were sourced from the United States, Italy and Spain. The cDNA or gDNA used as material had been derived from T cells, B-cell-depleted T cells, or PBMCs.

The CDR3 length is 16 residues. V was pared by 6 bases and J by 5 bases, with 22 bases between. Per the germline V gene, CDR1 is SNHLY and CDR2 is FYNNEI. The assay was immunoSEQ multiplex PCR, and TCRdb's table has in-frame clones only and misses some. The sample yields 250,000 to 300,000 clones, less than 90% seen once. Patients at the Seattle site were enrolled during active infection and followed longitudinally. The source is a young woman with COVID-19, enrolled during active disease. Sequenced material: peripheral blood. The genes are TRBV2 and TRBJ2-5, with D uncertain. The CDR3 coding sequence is TGTGCCAGCAGCCCTCGAGACTCCGATGGATTTGAGACCCAGTACTTC. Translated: CASSPRDSDGFETQYF. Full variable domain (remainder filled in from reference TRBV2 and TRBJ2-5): EPEVTQTPSHQVTQMGQEVILRCVPISNHLYFYWYRQILGQKVEFLVSFYNNEISEKSEIFDDQFSVERPDGSNFTLKIRSTKLEDSAMYFCASSPRDSDGFETQYFGPGTRLLVL.